This T cell receptor beta chain emerged from a study of blood T cell repertoires in COVID-19. With 1 base removed from V and 6 bases from J, the gap between germline ends came to 4 bases. The CDR3 loop spans 12 amino acids. The germline V gene has CDR1 SGHVS and CDR2 FQNEAQ. Methods used by the authors: Amplification with reference gene primers provided the estimates of nucleated cell counts. Profiled with immunoSEQ multiplex PCR; TCRdb holds only in-frame clones, not every one. That table supplies the V and J calls and clone size; D and trimming were determined from the DNA. The table records about 38,000 clones, 85% of them present only once.

The rearrangement uses TRBV7-8 and TRBJ1-3, with no clear D. Sequenced material: peripheral blood. This receptor was identified in a man aged 50-59 years with active COVID-19. The chain's CDR3 is CASSLGLNTIYF. In nucleotides, the CDR3 is TGTGCCAGCAGCTTAGGACTAAACACCATATATTTT.